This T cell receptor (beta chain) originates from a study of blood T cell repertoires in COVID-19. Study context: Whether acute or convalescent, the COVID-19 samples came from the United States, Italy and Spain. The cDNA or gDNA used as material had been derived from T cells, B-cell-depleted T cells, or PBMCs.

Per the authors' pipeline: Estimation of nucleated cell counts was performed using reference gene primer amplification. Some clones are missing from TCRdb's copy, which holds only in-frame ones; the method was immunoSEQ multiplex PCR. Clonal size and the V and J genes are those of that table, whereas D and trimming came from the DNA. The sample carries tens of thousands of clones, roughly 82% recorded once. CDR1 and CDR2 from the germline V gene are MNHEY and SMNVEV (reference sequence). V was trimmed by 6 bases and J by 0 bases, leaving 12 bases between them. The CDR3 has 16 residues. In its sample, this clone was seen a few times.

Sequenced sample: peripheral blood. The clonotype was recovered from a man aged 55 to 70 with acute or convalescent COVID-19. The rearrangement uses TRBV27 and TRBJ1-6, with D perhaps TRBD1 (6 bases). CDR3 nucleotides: TGTGCCAGCAGCCGAACAGGGTTCTCCTATAATTCACCCCTCCACTTT. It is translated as CASSRTGFSYNSPLHF.